A selection of T cell receptor beta chains follows, all from one sample in a study of shared clonotypes between healthy human individuals. Sequenced by immunoSEQ multiplex PCR; TCRdb stores in-frame clones only, minus some. This table has 600,000 to 750,000 clones, about nine tenths appearing once. Sequenced input: memory CD8+ T cells from PBMCs. These receptors originate from a man younger than 30 in good health. Some clones in this sample may be carry-over from other donors' samples. The CDR3 runs from the conserved cysteine through the conserved F or W. A D gene is named only where the DNA matches it firmly. Clone size is given for some rows only: seen once, a few or many times, or a class if the clone is expanded.

V gene,J gene,D gene,clone size,CDR3 protein,CDR3 DNA
TRBV13,TRBJ1-4,.,.,CASSFGVGEKLFF,TGTGCCAGCAGCTTTGGGGTGGGCGAAAAACTGTTTTTT
TRBV4-1,TRBJ2-7,.,.,CASSQVLDGNYEQYF,TGCGCCAGCAGCCAAGTTCTGGACGGAAACTACGAGCAGTACTTC
TRBV27,TRBJ2-2,.,.,CASSQAGELFF,TGTGCCAGCAGTCAAGCCGGGGAGCTGTTTTTT
TRBV11-2,TRBJ1-5,.,.,CASSSGPQGSNQPQHF,TGTGCCAGCAGCTCCGGCCCACAGGGCAGCAATCAGCCCCAGCATTTT
TRBV9,TRBJ2-1,TRBD2,.,CASSVGYRASGRLEEQFF,TGTGCCAGCAGCGTAGGGTATAGGGCTAGCGGGAGGCTCGAGGAGCAGTTCTTC
TRBV6-1,TRBJ2-7,.,.,CASSEEGGSYEQYF,TGTGCCAGCAGTGAAGAGGGCGGCTCCTACGAGCAGTACTTC
TRBV4-3,TRBJ2-5,.,.,CASSQDEAAGTQYF,TGCGCCAGCAGCCAAGATGAGGCCGCTGGGACCCAGTACTTC
TRBV7-8,TRBJ1-1,.,once,CASSLAGTGFVNTEAFF,TGTGCCAGCAGCTTAGCGGGAACAGGCTTTGTGAACACTGAAGCTTTCTTT
TRBV9,TRBJ2-1,TRBD2,.,CASSVGLAGGMSSYNEQFF,TGTGCCAGCAGCGTGGGACTAGCGGGAGGTATGAGCTCCTACAATGAGCAGTTCTTC
TRBV27,TRBJ1-1,.,.,CASSFLGMNTEAFF,TGTGCCAGCAGTTTTCTGGGGATGAACACTGAAGCTTTCTTT
TRBV13,TRBJ2-7,TRBD1,.,CASSLFGAGDSEQYF,TGTGCCAGCAGCTTGTTCGGGGCAGGGGACAGCGAGCAGTACTTC
TRBV9,TRBJ2-1,TRBD2,.,CASSALDGAGGPYNEQFF,TGTGCCAGCAGCGCGTTAGATGGAGCGGGAGGGCCCTACAATGAGCAGTTCTTC
TRBV27,TRBJ2-7,TRBD2,.,CASSLYSGRYEQYF,TGTGCCAGCAGTTTATATAGCGGGAGGTACGAGCAGTACTTC
TRBV30,TRBJ1-5,.,.,CAWSAQAKSAQHF,TGTGCCTGGAGTGCTCAGGCCAAATCAGCCCAGCATTTT
TRBV5-1,TRBJ1-2,.,.,CASSLGDANGYTF,TGCGCCAGCAGCTTGGGGGATGCGAATGGCTACACCTTC
TRBV13,TRBJ2-1,TRBD2,once,CASSRPGTGGNEQFF,TGTGCCAGCAGCCGTCCCGGGACGGGGGGCAATGAGCAGTTCTTC
TRBV11-3,TRBJ2-2,.,.,CASSFRGTGELFF,TGTGCCAGCAGCTTTCGGGGGACCGGGGAGCTGTTTTTT
TRBV4-3,TRBJ1-3,.,.,CASSQDLYRARGNTIYF,TGCGCCAGCAGCCAAGATTTATACAGGGCGCGGGGAAACACCATATATTTT
TRBV11-2,TRBJ2-3,.,.,CASRDGTDTQYF,TGTGCCAGCAGAGACGGCACAGATACGCAGTATTTT
TRBV5-4,TRBJ2-3,.,.,CASSLERDTQYF,TGTGCCAGCAGCCTCGAAAGAGATACGCAGTATTTT
TRBV28,TRBJ2-1,.,.,CASFSWREGDNEQFF,TGTGCCAGCTTCTCCTGGAGGGAAGGGGACAATGAGCAGTTCTTC
TRBV11-2,TRBJ2-7,TRBD1,.,CASSLSRDRHYEQYF,TGTGCCAGCAGCTTATCCCGGGACAGACACTACGAGCAGTACTTC
TRBV18,TRBJ2-7,.,.,CASSPTGDTDYEQYF,TGTGCCAGCTCACCCACCGGGGACACTGACTACGAGCAGTACTTC
TRBV5-6,TRBJ2-7,TRBD1,.,CASSGDPGTGTYEQYF,TGTGCCAGCAGCGGAGACCCCGGGACAGGGACCTACGAGCAGTACTTC
TRBV10-3,TRBJ2-7,.,.,CAIRGGGSYEQYF,TGTGCCATCAGGGGGGGAGGATCCTACGAGCAGTACTTC
TRBV9,TRBJ2-3,TRBD2,once,CASSEGLAVTDTQYF,TGTGCCAGCAGCGAGGGACTAGCGGTCACAGATACGCAGTATTTT
TRBV10-3,TRBJ1-2,.,once,CAIRDGFYGYTF,TGTGCCATCAGGGACGGATTCTATGGCTACACCTTC
TRBV5-6,TRBJ2-7,.,.,CASSSGQIYEQYF,TGTGCCAGCAGCTCCGGACAGATCTACGAGCAGTACTTC
TRBV6-7,TRBJ2-5,.,.,CASSYPREGWGRPLETQYF,TGTGCCAGCAGTTACCCGCGCGAGGGTTGGGGGCGGCCACTGGAGACCCAGTACTTC
TRBV27,TRBJ2-7,.,.,CASSPRVGAYEQYF,TGTGCCAGCAGCCCGCGGGTGGGAGCCTACGAGCAGTACTTC
TRBV29-1,TRBJ2-7,.,.,CSVLGGWDEQYF,TGCAGCGTTTTGGGGGGCTGGGACGAGCAGTACTTC
TRBV27,TRBJ1-1,.,.,CASSWQGGTEAFF,TGTGCCAGCAGTTGGCAGGGCGGGACTGAAGCTTTCTTT
TRBV7-2,TRBJ1-4,TRBD1,.,CASRHTGGSSNEKLFF,TGTGCCAGCAGACATACAGGGGGCAGCTCTAATGAAAAACTGTTTTTT
TRBV6-5,TRBJ1-1,.,.,CASISLLPTGEAFF,TGTGCCAGCATCAGCCTTCTACCAACAGGAGAAGCTTTCTTT
TRBV29-1,TRBJ2-7,.,.,CSYQRDGEQYF,TGCAGCTACCAAAGGGATGGGGAGCAGTACTTC